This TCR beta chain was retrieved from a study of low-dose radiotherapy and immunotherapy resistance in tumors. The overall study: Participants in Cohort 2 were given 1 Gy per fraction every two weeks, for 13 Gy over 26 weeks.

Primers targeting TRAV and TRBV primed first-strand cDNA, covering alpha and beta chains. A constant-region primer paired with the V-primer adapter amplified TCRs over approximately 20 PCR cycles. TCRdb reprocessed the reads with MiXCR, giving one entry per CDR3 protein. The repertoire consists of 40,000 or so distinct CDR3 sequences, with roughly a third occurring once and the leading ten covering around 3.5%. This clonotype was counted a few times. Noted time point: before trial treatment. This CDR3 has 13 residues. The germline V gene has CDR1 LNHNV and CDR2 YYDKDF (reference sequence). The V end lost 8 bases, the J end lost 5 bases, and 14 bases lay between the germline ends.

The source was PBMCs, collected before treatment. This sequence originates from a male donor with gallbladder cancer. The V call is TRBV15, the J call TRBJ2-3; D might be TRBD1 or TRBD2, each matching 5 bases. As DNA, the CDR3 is TGTGCCACCGGGGGAAGTCTGAAAGATACGCAGTATTTT. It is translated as CATGGSLKDTQYF. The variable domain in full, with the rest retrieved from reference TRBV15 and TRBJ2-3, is DAMVIQNPRYQVTQFGKPVTLSCSQTLNHNVMYWYQQKSSQAPKLLFHYYDKDFNNEADTPDNFQSRRPNTSFCFLDIRSPGLGDTAMYLCATGGSLKDTQYFGPGTRLTVL.